This TCR beta chain was profiled in a study of blood T cells in healthy people across ages. The study, taken as a whole, reports: While age rose, TCR beta diversity per million T cells dropped in a roughly linear way.

Regarding this clonotype: Antigen: not known.

Primed by a sample-barcoded 5' primer and a J-beta primer mix, a second PCR proceeded for roughly 6 to 12 cycles. A template-switch adaptor containing 12 random nucleotides labeled each cDNA molecule. A single record per CDR3 protein comes from TCRdb applying MiXCR to the 5' RACE reads. Among 1,800,000 or so distinct CDR3 sequences, 30% to 40% were seen once, and the ten largest hold more than 20%. V was clipped by 6 bases and J by 3 bases, with 12 bases between them. There are 13 residues in the CDR3. Germline values: CDR1 MNHEY, CDR2 SVGAGI. This TCR was recovered from a human donor in good health. This chain links TRBV6-5 with TRBJ2-7; weak D call: TRBD1 (5 bases). The sample taken for sequencing was blood. The CDR3 nucleotides are TGTGCCAGCAGGCCAGGGTTTCGCTACGAGCAGTACTTC. Amino acid sequence: CASRPGFRYEQYF.